This is a list of T cell receptor beta chains from one sample in a study of cytomegalovirus exposure and HLA in healthy donors. Using immunoSEQ multiplex PCR, the repertoire was profiled, and TCRdb retains in-frame clones only, with some absent. The profile shows 140,000 to 150,000 clones, around 75% of them singletons. Sequenced input: PBMCs. These receptors all come from a man aged 30-40 years in good health and CMV-seronegative. The CDR3 runs from the conserved cysteine through the conserved F or W. Each record gives: V gene, J gene, clone size, D gene, CDR3 DNA, CDR3 protein. A D gene is named only where the DNA matches it firmly. Not every row has a clone size; where given, it reads once, few, many or a size class.

v_call: TRBV29-1
j_call: TRBJ2-1
clone_size: .
d_call: TRBD1
cdr3_nt: TGCAGCGTCTCCGCAGGGGGCGCGTACAATGAGCAGTTCTTC
cdr3_aa: CSVSAGGAYNEQFF

v_call: TRBV6-5
j_call: TRBJ1-6
clone_size: .
d_call: .
cdr3_nt: TGTGCCAGCAGGTCAGGGGAAGCACCCCTCCACTTT
cdr3_aa: CASRSGEAPLHF

v_call: TRBV15
j_call: TRBJ2-5
clone_size: few
d_call: .
cdr3_nt: TGTGCCACCAGCAGTAGACTATCGCACCAAGAGACCCAGTACTTC
cdr3_aa: CATSSRLSHQETQYF

v_call: TRBV18
j_call: TRBJ1-2
clone_size: .
d_call: .
cdr3_nt: TGTGCCAGCTCACCACCGGGAGTCCCTTATGGCTACACCTTC
cdr3_aa: CASSPPGVPYGYTF

v_call: TRBV6-5
j_call: TRBJ1-5
clone_size: .
d_call: TRBD1
cdr3_nt: TGTGCCAGCAGCCGCGACAGGGATAGCAATCAGCCCCAGCATTTT
cdr3_aa: CASSRDRDSNQPQHF

v_call: TRBV7-9
j_call: TRBJ2-1
clone_size: .
d_call: .
cdr3_nt: TGTGCCAGCAGCTTAAGGGGTGGGACTGACAATGAGCAGTTCTTC
cdr3_aa: CASSLRGGTDNEQFF

v_call: TRBV5-4
j_call: TRBJ2-2
clone_size: .
d_call: .
cdr3_nt: TGTGCCAGCAGCTTTAGGGGCGAGCCAAGGACCGGGGAGCTGTTTTTT
cdr3_aa: CASSFRGEPRTGELFF

v_call: TRBV4-2
j_call: TRBJ2-3
clone_size: .
d_call: .
cdr3_nt: TGTGCCAGCAGCCGTGACCCCCTAGCGACGAGCACAGATACGCAGTATTTT
cdr3_aa: CASSRDPLATSTDTQYF

v_call: TRBV6-6
j_call: TRBJ2-5
clone_size: .
d_call: .
cdr3_nt: TGTGCCACCCAAGCCGGGACCCACGGGGGGACCCAGTACTTC
cdr3_aa: CATQAGTHGGTQYF

v_call: TRBV7-9
j_call: TRBJ2-3
clone_size: .
d_call: TRBD1
cdr3_nt: TGTGCCAGCAGTTTTGGACAGGACACAGATACGCAGTATTTT
cdr3_aa: CASSFGQDTDTQYF

v_call: TRBV30
j_call: TRBJ2-1
clone_size: .
d_call: .
cdr3_nt: TGTGCCTGGAAGGGCCTAGGAGGCACCTACAATGAGCAGTTCTTC
cdr3_aa: CAWKGLGGTYNEQFF

v_call: TRBV5-4
j_call: TRBJ1-1
clone_size: .
d_call: .
cdr3_nt: TGTGCCAGCAGCTTGGCCGGCCAAGATAGGGGCACTGAAGCTTTCTTT
cdr3_aa: CASSLAGQDRGTEAFF

v_call: TRBV5-6
j_call: TRBJ2-3
clone_size: .
d_call: .
cdr3_nt: TGTGCCAGCAGCTTGCGGGGAACAGATACGCAGTATTTT
cdr3_aa: CASSLRGTDTQYF

v_call: TRBV5-4
j_call: TRBJ2-3
clone_size: few
d_call: TRBD2
cdr3_nt: TGTGCCAGCAGCCATAACCCCGTGGGAGGGTCCACAGATACGCAGTATTTT
cdr3_aa: CASSHNPVGGSTDTQYF

v_call: TRBV5-6
j_call: TRBJ2-7
clone_size: .
d_call: TRBD1
cdr3_nt: TGTGCCAGCAGCTTGGGACAGGGGTGGGGAAGGGAGCAGTACTTC
cdr3_aa: CASSLGQGWGREQYF

v_call: TRBV20-1
j_call: TRBJ1-1
clone_size: once
d_call: .
cdr3_nt: TGCAGCGCACTTATGAACACTGAAGCTTTCTTT
cdr3_aa: CSALMNTEAFF

v_call: TRBV5-1
j_call: TRBJ2-1
clone_size: .
d_call: .
cdr3_nt: TGCGCCAGCAGCCACCAACAAGGGGGTGAGCAGTTCTTC
cdr3_aa: CASSHQQGGEQFF

v_call: TRBV10-3
j_call: TRBJ1-2
clone_size: few
d_call: TRBD1
cdr3_nt: TGTGCCATCAGTTCGGCCGGGACAGACTATGGCTACACCTTC
cdr3_aa: CAISSAGTDYGYTF

v_call: TRBV5-1
j_call: TRBJ1-4
clone_size: .
d_call: TRBD1
cdr3_nt: TGCGCCAGCAGATCCGGGACAGGGAATGAAAAACTGTTTTTT
cdr3_aa: CASRSGTGNEKLFF

v_call: TRBV6-4
j_call: TRBJ1-2
clone_size: .
d_call: .
cdr3_nt: TGTGCCAGCAGTGACTCCGGGACACCAAGTTACTATGGCTACACCTTC
cdr3_aa: CASSDSGTPSYYGYTF

v_call: TRBV27
j_call: TRBJ2-3
clone_size: .
d_call: .
cdr3_nt: TGTGCCAGCAGGCTAAAGTATTGGACAGATACGCAGTATTTT
cdr3_aa: CASRLKYWTDTQYF

v_call: TRBV6-5
j_call: TRBJ1-1
clone_size: .
d_call: .
cdr3_nt: TGTGCCAGCAGTGTATTGGCCACTGAAGCTTTCTTT
cdr3_aa: CASSVLATEAFF

v_call: TRBV11-2
j_call: TRBJ1-1
clone_size: few
d_call: .
cdr3_nt: TGTGCCAGCAGCCTAACAGGAATTTACACTGAAGCTTTCTTT
cdr3_aa: CASSLTGIYTEAFF

v_call: TRBV6-5
j_call: TRBJ2-7
clone_size: .
d_call: .
cdr3_nt: TGTGCCAGCAGTTACGCGGGGCCCTACGAGCAGTACTTC
cdr3_aa: CASSYAGPYEQYF

v_call: TRBV28
j_call: TRBJ2-7
clone_size: few
d_call: .
cdr3_nt: TGTGCCAGCAGCCCCGGTCTCTACGAGCAGTACTTC
cdr3_aa: CASSPGLYEQYF

v_call: TRBV6-5
j_call: TRBJ1-4
clone_size: .
d_call: .
cdr3_nt: TGTGCCAGCAACCGGGGGAACAATGAAAAACTGTTTTTT
cdr3_aa: CASNRGNNEKLFF

v_call: TRBV2
j_call: TRBJ2-7
clone_size: .
d_call: TRBD1
cdr3_nt: TGTGCCAGCAGAGACGACAGGGGGTCTTACGAGCAGTACTTC
cdr3_aa: CASRDDRGSYEQYF

v_call: TRBV15
j_call: TRBJ2-7
clone_size: once
d_call: TRBD1
cdr3_nt: TGTGCCACCAGCTCACGGGCGACAGGGGATGAGCAGTACTTC
cdr3_aa: CATSSRATGDEQYF

v_call: TRBV2
j_call: TRBJ1-1
clone_size: .
d_call: .
cdr3_nt: TGTGCCAGCAGGGTCCTACAGGGAAGGGGCACTGAAGCTTTCTTT
cdr3_aa: CASRVLQGRGTEAFF

v_call: TRBV5-5
j_call: TRBJ2-3
clone_size: .
d_call: TRBD1
cdr3_nt: TGTGCCAGCAGCGGGGGGACAGGGACTAGCACAGATACGCAGTATTTT
cdr3_aa: CASSGGTGTSTDTQYF

v_call: TRBV5-4
j_call: TRBJ1-1
clone_size: .
d_call: TRBD1
cdr3_nt: TGTGCCAGCAGCCTGGGGACAGGGGGTACTGAAGCTTTCTTT
cdr3_aa: CASSLGTGGTEAFF

v_call: TRBV11-2
j_call: TRBJ2-7
clone_size: .
d_call: .
cdr3_nt: TGTGCCAGCAGCTTAAACCGGGGGTACTACGAGCAGTACTTC
cdr3_aa: CASSLNRGYYEQYF

v_call: TRBV2
j_call: TRBJ1-5
clone_size: .
d_call: TRBD1
cdr3_nt: TGTGCCAGCAGTGCCGTCCGACAGGGGAGGAATCAGCCCCAGCATTTT
cdr3_aa: CASSAVRQGRNQPQHF

v_call: TRBV28
j_call: TRBJ1-6
clone_size: .
d_call: TRBD1
cdr3_nt: TGTGCCAGCAGTGGGACAGATAACTTAAGCTCCTATAATTCACCCCTCCACTTT
cdr3_aa: CASSGTDNLSSYNSPLHF

v_call: TRBV5-5
j_call: TRBJ1-2
clone_size: .
d_call: TRBD1
cdr3_nt: TGTGCCAGCAGCATAACCCCGGGACAGACTGTAGACACCTTC
cdr3_aa: CASSITPGQTVDTF

v_call: TRBV11-2
j_call: TRBJ2-2
clone_size: .
d_call: .
cdr3_nt: TGTGCCAGCTCCCACGGACAAGCGCGACCTTTGAGAACCGGGGAGCTGTTTTTT
cdr3_aa: CASSHGQARPLRTGELFF

v_call: TRBV28
j_call: TRBJ2-3
clone_size: .
d_call: TRBD2
cdr3_nt: TGTGCCAGCAGCACCGGGACTAGCGCCTTCAGTGATACGCAGTATTTT
cdr3_aa: CASSTGTSAFSDTQYF

v_call: TRBV27
j_call: TRBJ2-7
clone_size: few
d_call: TRBD1
cdr3_nt: TGTGCCAGCAGGCGACCGGGACAGAGGTACGAGCAGTACTTC
cdr3_aa: CASRRPGQRYEQYF

v_call: TRBV19
j_call: TRBJ2-6
clone_size: .
d_call: TRBD2
cdr3_nt: TGTGCCAGTAGTCCAGAGACTAGCCTTTCTGGGGCCAACGTCCTGACTTTC
cdr3_aa: CASSPETSLSGANVLTF

v_call: TRBV7-8
j_call: TRBJ2-1
clone_size: .
d_call: TRBD2
cdr3_nt: TGTGCCAGCAGCCCTGGGTTAGCGGGAGATGAGCAGTTCTTC
cdr3_aa: CASSPGLAGDEQFF

v_call: TRBV28
j_call: TRBJ2-1
clone_size: .
d_call: .
cdr3_nt: TGTGCCAGCACCCCGTGGCCCCGGGGGAAAGAGCAGTTCTTC
cdr3_aa: CASTPWPRGKEQFF

v_call: TRBV7-7
j_call: TRBJ2-5
clone_size: .
d_call: .
cdr3_nt: TGTGCTAGCAGCTCTAGGACAGTGGGAGAGACCCAGTACTTC
cdr3_aa: CASSSRTVGETQYF

v_call: TRBV27
j_call: TRBJ2-7
clone_size: .
d_call: TRBD2
cdr3_nt: TGTGCCAGCAGTTTACCCCCAGGTAGCGGGAGGTTGCACGAGCAGTACTTC
cdr3_aa: CASSLPPGSGRLHEQYF

v_call: TRBV2
j_call: TRBJ2-1
clone_size: .
d_call: TRBD2
cdr3_nt: TGTGCCAGCTACGGGGGGGCCTACAATGAGCAGTTCTTC
cdr3_aa: CASYGGAYNEQFF

v_call: TRBV11-3
j_call: TRBJ1-1
clone_size: .
d_call: .
cdr3_nt: TGTGCCAGCAGCCTACAGGGGAACACTGAAGCTTTCTTT
cdr3_aa: CASSLQGNTEAFF

v_call: TRBV28
j_call: TRBJ2-7
clone_size: .
d_call: .
cdr3_nt: TGTGCCAGCAGCCTCAAGCCCTACGAGCAGTACTTC
cdr3_aa: CASSLKPYEQYF